The 15 T cell receptor beta chains presented below share a single source sample, sequenced in a study of T cells in Graves' hyperthyroidism and ophthalmopathy. RNA transcripts were the template for amplifying TCR beta CDR3 regions. First-round RT-PCR of the TCR CDR3 relied on the HTBI primer set. TCRdb used MiXCR to reprocess the multiplex PCR reads, holding one entry per CDR3 protein. The sample holds fewer than 350,000 distinct CDR3 sequences, around 23% seen once. The source material was blood. These receptors originate from a woman aged 45 to 65 with Graves' hyperthyroidism.

CDR3 sequence: CSARGVRLNEQFF. The CDR3 region has the DNA TGCAGTGCTAGAGGCGTCAGATTAAATGAGCAGTTCTTC. The V and J genes are TRBV20-1 and TRBJ2-1; D remains unclear. V gave up 1 base and J gave up 7 bases, with 11 bases separating them. Germline V gene sequence: CDR1 DFQATT, CDR2 SNEGSKA (reference sequence). This CDR3 is 13 amino acids long.

This clonotype has only a few counts. The rearrangement joins TRBV6-1 to TRBJ1-5; 12 nucleotides agree with TRBD1. Trimming cost V 7 bases and J 7 bases; bases outside gene matches: 11. This CDR3 is built from 16 residues. Germline lookup yields CDR1 MNHNS and CDR2 SASEGT. In DNA, the CDR3 is TGTGCCAGCATCCGCGTGGGACAGGGGGCCCGGCAGCCCCAGCATTTT. Translated, it gives CASIRVGQGARQPQHF.

The sample holds many counts of this clonotype. The V and J genes are TRBV24-1 and TRBJ2-1; 9 bases agree with TRBD1. Germline CDR1 reads KGHDR; CDR2 reads SFDVKD. J was trimmed by 5 bases and V by 1 base; bases with no gene match: 8. The CDR3 consists of 17 residues. CDR3: CATSDFRDRASNNEQFF. The CDR3 region has the DNA TGTGCCACCAGTGATTTCCGGGACAGGGCCAGTAACAATGAGCAGTTCTTC.

The chain recombines TRBV30 with TRBJ2-5; D ambiguous. Per the germline V gene, CDR1 is GTSNPN and CDR2 is SVGIG (reference sequence). Trimming removed 3 bases from V and 0 bases from J, with 11 bases in between. This CDR3 is built from 14 residues. The CDR3 DNA reads as TGTGCCTGGAGGTTAGGAACGTACCAAGAGACCCAGTACTTC. Translated, it gives CAWRLGTYQETQYF.

The genes are TRBV20-1 and TRBJ1-2; no firm D call. This CDR3 contains 10 residues. Per the germline V gene, CDR1 is DFQATT and CDR2 is SNEGSKA (reference sequence). V shed 1 base and J shed 5 bases, with 2 bases lying between them. CDR3: CSARGYGYTF. The CDR3 DNA reads TGCAGTGCTAGAGGGTATGGCTACACCTTC.

This clonotype was counted many times. V and J are TRBV29-1 and TRBJ2-6; D remains unclear. Germline V CDR1 and CDR2: SQVTM, ANQGSEA. The V gene lost 5 bases and the J gene lost 0 bases, with 8 bases spanning the gap. This CDR3 has 14 residues. DNA for the CDR3: TGCAGCGTTACTGCCAACTCTGGGGCCAACGTCCTGACTTTC. It encodes CSVTANSGANVLTF.

This clonotype was recorded at least ten times. The rearrangement links TRBV6-1 to TRBJ2-7; 12 bases are a match to TRBD2. Per germline, CDR1 MNHNS and CDR2 SASEGT. V was clipped by 6 bases and J by 5 bases; unmatched bases: 2. The CDR3 extends over 13 amino acids. The CDR3 protein is CASRRLAGDEQYF. DNA for the CDR3: TGTGCCAGCAGGCGACTAGCGGGAGACGAGCAGTACTTC.

This clonotype was seen repeatedly, ten times or more. The chain recombines TRBV11-2 with TRBJ2-1; no definite D call. The CDR3 contains 11 residues. The germline V gene has CDR1 SGHAT and CDR2 FQNNGV. Trimming cost V 6 bases and J 6 bases, with 6 bases left between them. The CDR3 sequence: CASRRGNEQFF. CDR3 coding DNA: TGTGCCAGCAGACGAGGCAATGAGCAGTTCTTC.

Turning to this clonotype: Here the CDR3 omits its conserved ending phenylalanine or tryptophan, so a read error is the likely source. The chain recombines TRBV28 with TRBJ2-7; D unresolved. The germline V gene encodes CDR1 MDHEN and CDR2 SYDVKM. CDR3 size: 14 residues. Trimming stripped 5 bases from V and 2 bases from J, with 13 bases between. CDR3 region: CASSPPTPPYEQYL. In nucleotides, the CDR3 is TGTGCCAGCAGTCCACCGACACCTCCCTACGAGCAGTACCTC.

This clonotype was seen many times. The V gene is TRBV20-1, the J gene TRBJ2-2, with TRBD2 matching 7 bases. Per the germline V gene, CDR1 is DFQATT and CDR2 is SNEGSKA (reference sequence). The CDR3 runs 15 residues. V shed 0 bases, J shed 7 bases, and the junction held 8 bases outside the gene matches. Written as DNA, the CDR3 is TGCAGTGCTAGAGAAAGTAGCGGGCGGGTCGGGGAGCTGTTTTTT. This gives the protein CSARESSGRVGELFF.

This clonotype has ten or more counts. The rearrangement uses TRBV27 and TRBJ1-2; 7 bases agree with TRBD1. This CDR3 is built from 13 residues. Germline loops: CDR1 MNHEY, CDR2 SMNVEV (reference sequence). V was clipped by 6 bases and J by 4 bases; unmatched bases: 5. The CDR3 DNA reads as TGTGCCAGCAGAAAAGGGGGCTTCTATGGCTACACCTTC. This translates into CASRKGGFYGYTF.

This clonotype has only a few counts. The gene calls are TRBV6-1 and TRBJ1-5, with D tentatively TRBD1 (6 bases). Looked up from germline, CDR1 is MNHNS and CDR2 is SASEGT. With 5 bases removed from V and 4 bases from J, the gap between germline ends came to 15 bases. CDR3 length: 15 amino acids. The DNA of the CDR3 is TGTGCCAGCAGTTCAGCCGGGACACCGAATCAGCCCCAGCATTTT. Translated: CASSSAGTPNQPQHF.

This clonotype was counted between two and nine times. The chain carries TRBV27 and TRBJ1-1; TRBD1 is a possible D gene (6 bases). CDR3 size: 12 residues. Trimming cost V 6 bases and J 8 bases, with 13 bases left between them. Per germline, CDR1 MNHEY and CDR2 SMNVEV (reference sequence). CDR3 DNA sequence: TGTGCCAGCAGGACAGGTGGTCGCGAAGCTTTCTTT. The encoded protein is CASRTGGREAFF.

This rearrangement joins TRBV7-9 to TRBJ2-5; 12 nucleotides match TRBD2. With 3 bases clipped from V and 3 bases from J, the junction kept 2 bases outside the gene matches. The CDR3 spans 15 residues. Looked up from germline, CDR1 is SEHNR and CDR2 is FQNEAQ (reference sequence). In DNA form, the CDR3 reads TGTGCCAGCAGCTTTTCTAGCGGGGGGGAAGAGACCCAGTACTTC. It encodes CASSFSSGGEETQYF.

A word on this clonotype: Because the CDR3 is missing its conserved closing phenylalanine or tryptophan, this is likely a read error. The rearrangement joins TRBV30 to TRBJ2-7; tentatively, D is TRBD1 or TRBD2 (6 bases each). Trimming cost V 3 bases and J 7 bases, with 16 bases left between them. Looked up from germline, CDR1 is GTSNPN and CDR2 is SVGIG (reference sequence). CDR3 length: 13 residues. CDR3 sequence reads: CAWRVAGAGEQYL. CDR3 coding DNA: TGTGCCTGGAGAGTAGCAGGGGCGGGAGAGCAGTACCTC.